This TCR beta chain was recorded in a study of T-cell reconstitution after alpha-beta-depleted transplantation in children. This clonotype was picked up a small number of times. A TCRbeta library incorporating unique molecular identifiers was prepared. TCRdb fed the PCR reads into MiXCR, producing one record per CDR3 protein. The sample gives a few hundred thousand distinct CDR3 sequences, around a tenth of which show up once; around 2.3% is in the top ten. The germline V and J ends were trimmed by 4 bases and 1 base, with 17 bases remaining between them. Germline V gives CDR1 DFQATT, CDR2 SNEGSKA (reference sequence). CDR3 size: 16 residues.

Material: PBMCs from the stem cell graft donor, obtained from the stem cell graft. This TCR derives from a human donor who donated a stem cell graft to a child with acute lymphoblastic leukemia. This rearrangement joins TRBV20-1 to TRBJ2-1; TRBD1 or TRBD2 may be the D gene (5 bases each). In DNA form, the CDR3 reads TGCAGTGCTACCCTCCGGGACGCGTTTTCCTACAATGAGCAGTTCTTC. It encodes CSATLRDAFSYNEQFF.